This TCR beta chain is drawn from a study of blood T cell repertoires in COVID-19. Study context: Two negative PCRs, clearance, or symptom resolution characterized the recovered Cohort 3 donors.

Assignments of participants to cohorts depended upon their own reported clinical history. Produced via immunoSEQ multiplex PCR; TCRdb's table is partial and in-frame only. Of about 170,000 clones listed, around 80% are singletons. V was trimmed by 5 bases and J by 13 bases, leaving 17 bases between them. CDR3 size: 13 residues. Germline assignment: CDR1 SGHAT and CDR2 FQNNGV. The sequencing input was PBMCs or T cells enriched from blood (not recorded which). The TCR sequence derives from a woman in her 70s in a cohort exposed to, infected with or recovered from COVID-19 (not recorded which). The V call is TRBV11-2, the J call TRBJ1-4; maybe TRBD1 (6 bases). The CDR3 loop is CASSPRVGAGLFF. The CDR3 nucleotides read TGTGCCAGCAGCCCAAGGGTGGGGGCTGGACTGTTTTTT.